This T cell receptor beta chain was retrieved from a study of CD8+CD57+ T cells in acquired aplastic anemia. Study summary: The study obtained an average of about 3.1 ug of DNA from sorted CD4+ and CD8+ cells.

Flow cytometry had shown expanded CD8+CD57+ cells in the patients chosen for sequencing. The CDR3 is made up of 13 amino acids. CDR1 and CDR2 (germline): SQVTM, ANQGSEA. J gave up 3 bases and V 4 bases, and 3 bases lay outside the gene matches. Profiling of TCR beta VDJ combinations and CDR3 sequences used genomic DNA as template. One entry per CDR3 protein results from TCRdb running MiXCR on the reads. The sample holds more than 150,000 distinct CDR3 sequences; over 40% are singletons and the top ten take around 1.8%. Sequencing used sorted CD4+, CD8+, or CD8+CD57+ T cells (not recorded which) from PBMCs. The TCR originated in a human donor with aplastic anemia. The chain uses TRBV29-1 and TRBJ2-1; 7 bases match TRBD1. Written as DNA, the CDR3 is TGCAGCGTTGGCCGGGACAGCTACAATGAGCAGTTCTTC. It codes for CSVGRDSYNEQFF.